A selection of T cell receptor beta chains follows, all from one sample in a study of T cell changes during pregnancy in multiple sclerosis. The table came from immunoSEQ multiplex PCR; TCRdb's copy has only in-frame clones and leaves some out. The sample has 35,000 to 45,000 clones, approximately 87% seen once. The sample here was peripheral blood, taken in the second trimester of pregnancy. Receptors originate from a female donor in good health, enrolled as a control in a pregnancy study. The conserved cysteine and the conserved F or W are not part of the CDR3 here.

v_call: TRBV6-5; j_call: TRBJ2-3; cdr3_aa: ASSWRGGQTDTQY
v_call: TRBV11-3; j_call: TRBJ2-3; cdr3_aa: ASSPTFTDTQY
v_call: TRBV6-6; j_call: TRBJ2-2; cdr3_aa: ASSPQRGNTGELF
v_call: TRBV6-1; j_call: TRBJ2-4; cdr3_aa: ASSGLAGEYSKNIQY
v_call: TRBV5-1; j_call: TRBJ1-1; cdr3_aa: ASSGTGGAGSEAF
v_call: TRBV25-1; j_call: TRBJ2-1; cdr3_aa: ASSELGGSYNEQF
v_call: TRBV2; j_call: TRBJ2-7; cdr3_aa: ASSADGGQGPYEQY
v_call: TRBV19; j_call: TRBJ2-6; cdr3_aa: ATSGQANSGANVLT
v_call: TRBV10-1; j_call: TRBJ2-3; cdr3_aa: ASSEDGATSTDTQY
v_call: TRBV19; j_call: TRBJ1-4; cdr3_aa: ASRDLGTEF
v_call: TRBV5-6; j_call: TRBJ2-3; cdr3_aa: ASSAGLAGGPSTDTQY
v_call: TRBV7-9; j_call: TRBJ1-1; cdr3_aa: ASSSPGRGAF
v_call: TRBV7-2; j_call: TRBJ2-7; cdr3_aa: ASSLAGTSLKLAYEQY
v_call: TRBV18; j_call: TRBJ1-2; cdr3_aa: ASLPSQGFGGYT
v_call: TRBV10-3; j_call: TRBJ2-1; cdr3_aa: AIREAGTSSSIAF
v_call: TRBV14; j_call: TRBJ2-7; cdr3_aa: ASSQRTGTGLKEQY
v_call: TRBV19; j_call: TRBJ1-1; cdr3_aa: ASSIAVSNTEAF
v_call: TRBV21-1; j_call: TRBJ2-1; cdr3_aa: ASTRDGRLSYNEQF
v_call: TRBV5-4; j_call: TRBJ2-1; cdr3_aa: ASSLGSPQAGGAYNEQF
v_call: TRBV7-2; j_call: TRBJ1-1; cdr3_aa: ASTGGRGNTEAF
v_call: TRBV7-9; j_call: TRBJ1-1; cdr3_aa: ASRAPGGQNTEAF
v_call: TRBV4-1; j_call: TRBJ1-3; cdr3_aa: ASRDRQGLSGNTIY